The 6 T cell receptor beta chains below all came from one sample that was sequenced in a study of cytomegalovirus exposure and HLA in healthy donors. PCR employed 60 Vbeta and 13 Jbeta primers. The table came from immunoSEQ multiplex PCR; TCRdb's copy has only in-frame clones and leaves some out. The sample lists roughly 160,000 clones; around 83% were seen once. Sequences were obtained from PBMCs. The origin of the receptors is a male donor in good health and CMV-seropositive.

This sequence joins TRBV6-1 and TRBJ2-7; a possible D gene is TRBD2 (7 bases). This CDR3 spans 14 amino acids. Trimming removed 5 bases from V and 0 bases from J, with 11 bases in between. From germline, CDR1 is MNHNS and CDR2 SASEGT. CDR3 bases: TGTGCCAGCAGTCCGGGGGGCAGCTCCTACGAGCAGTACTTC. Translated, it gives CASSPGGSSYEQYF.

V gene TRBV4-3 combines with J gene TRBJ1-1, with unresolved D. The germline gives CDR1 LGHNA, CDR2 YSLEER. Between the trimmed V and J ends, which lost 4 bases and 3 bases, there was a span of 12 bases. CDR3 length: 14 amino acids. The chain's CDR3 is CASSLRRTDTEAFF. CDR3 nucleotides: TGCGCCAGCAGCCTCCGTCGCACGGACACTGAAGCTTTCTTT.

There are a few counts of this clone. The chain carries TRBV27 and TRBJ2-4, with a tentative D call TRBD2 (6 bases). Germline V gene data show CDR1 as MNHEY and CDR2 as SMNVEV (reference sequence). Trimming left V 6 bases short and J 4 bases short, with 10 bases between. This CDR3 comprises 13 residues. The CDR3 spells CASRPLAKNIQYF. The CDR3 DNA reads TGTGCCAGCAGGCCGCTAGCGAAAAACATTCAGTACTTC.

The V call is TRBV19, the J call TRBJ2-5; 8 bases are a match to TRBD1. CDR1 and CDR2 (germline): LNHDA, SQIVND (reference sequence). Trimming removed 5 bases from V and 3 bases from J; junction bases left unmatched: 8. CDR3 length equals 15 residues. The CDR3 sequence: CASSLPGQEEETQYF. In DNA, the CDR3 is TGTGCCAGTAGTCTTCCGGGACAGGAGGAAGAGACCCAGTACTTC.

The chain combines TRBV28 with TRBJ1-1; 10 bases match TRBD1. Germline loops: CDR1 MDHEN, CDR2 SYDVKM. Trimming cost V 6 bases and J 1 base; bases outside gene matches: 2. This CDR3 region has 14 residues. The CDR3 bases are TGTGCCAGCAGGACAGGGGGCTGGAACACTGAAGCTTTCTTT. This gives the protein CASRTGGWNTEAFF.

This chain joins TRBV11-2 and TRBJ2-5; D unclear. From germline, CDR1 is SGHAT and CDR2 FQNNGV. Trimming pared 3 bases from V and 8 bases from J, leaving 19 bases between. The CDR3 loop spans 15 amino acids. The DNA of the CDR3 is TGTGCCAGCAGCTTCTTGGGTGATCTTTCGGGTACCCAGTACTTC. Its protein is CASSFLGDLSGTQYF.